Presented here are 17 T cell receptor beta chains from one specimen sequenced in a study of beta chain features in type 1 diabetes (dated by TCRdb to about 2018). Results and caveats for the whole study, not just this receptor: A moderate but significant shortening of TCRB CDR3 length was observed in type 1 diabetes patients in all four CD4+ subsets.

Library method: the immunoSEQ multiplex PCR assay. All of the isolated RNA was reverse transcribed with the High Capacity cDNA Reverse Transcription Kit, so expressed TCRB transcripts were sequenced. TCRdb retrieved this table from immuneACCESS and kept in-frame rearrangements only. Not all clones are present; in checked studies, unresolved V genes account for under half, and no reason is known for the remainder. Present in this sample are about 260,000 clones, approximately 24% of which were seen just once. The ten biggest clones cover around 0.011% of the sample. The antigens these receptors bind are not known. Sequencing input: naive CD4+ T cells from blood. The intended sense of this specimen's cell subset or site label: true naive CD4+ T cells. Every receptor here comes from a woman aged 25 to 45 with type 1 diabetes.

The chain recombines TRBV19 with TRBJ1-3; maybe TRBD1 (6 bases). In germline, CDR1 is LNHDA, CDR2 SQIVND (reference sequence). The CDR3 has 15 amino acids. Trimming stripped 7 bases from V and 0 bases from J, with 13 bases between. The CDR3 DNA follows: TGTGCCAGTACCCCCTGGACAGACTCTGGAAACACCATATATTTT. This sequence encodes CASTPWTDSGNTIYF.

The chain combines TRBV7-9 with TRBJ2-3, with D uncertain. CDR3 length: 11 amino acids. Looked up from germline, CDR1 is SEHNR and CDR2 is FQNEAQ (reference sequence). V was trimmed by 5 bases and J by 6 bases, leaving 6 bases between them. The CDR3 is CASSTGDTQYF. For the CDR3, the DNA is TGTGCCAGCAGCACCGGGGATACGCAGTATTTT.

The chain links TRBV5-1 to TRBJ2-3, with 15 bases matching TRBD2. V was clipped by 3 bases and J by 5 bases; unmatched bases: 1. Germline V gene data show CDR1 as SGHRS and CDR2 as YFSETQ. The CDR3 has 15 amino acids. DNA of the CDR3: TGCGCCAGCAGCTCGGGACTAGCGGGAGGAGATACGCAGTATTTT. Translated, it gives CASSSGLAGGDTQYF.

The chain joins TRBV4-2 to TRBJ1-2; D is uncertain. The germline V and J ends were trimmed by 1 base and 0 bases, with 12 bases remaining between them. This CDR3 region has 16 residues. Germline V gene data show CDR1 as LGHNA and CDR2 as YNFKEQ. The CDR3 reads CASSQGLRRANYGYTF. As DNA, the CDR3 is TGTGCCAGCAGCCAAGGTCTTAGGAGAGCTAACTATGGCTACACCTTC.

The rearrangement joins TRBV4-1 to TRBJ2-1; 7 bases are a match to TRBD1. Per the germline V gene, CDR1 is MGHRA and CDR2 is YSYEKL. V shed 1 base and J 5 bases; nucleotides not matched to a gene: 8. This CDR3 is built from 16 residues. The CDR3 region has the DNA TGCGCCAGCAGCCAAGTTTTACAGGGGACCGACAATGAGCAGTTCTTC. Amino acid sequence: CASSQVLQGTDNEQFF.

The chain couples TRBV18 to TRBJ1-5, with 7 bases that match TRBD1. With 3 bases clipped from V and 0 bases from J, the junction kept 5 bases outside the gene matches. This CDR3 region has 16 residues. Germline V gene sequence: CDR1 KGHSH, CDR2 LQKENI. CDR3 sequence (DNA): TGTGCCAGCTCACCCACGACAGGGAATAGCAATCAGCCCCAGCATTTT. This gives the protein CASSPTTGNSNQPQHF.

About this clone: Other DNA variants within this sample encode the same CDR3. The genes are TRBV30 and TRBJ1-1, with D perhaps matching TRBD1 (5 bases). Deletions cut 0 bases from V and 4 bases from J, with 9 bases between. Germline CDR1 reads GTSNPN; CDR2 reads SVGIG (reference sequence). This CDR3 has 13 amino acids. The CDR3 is CAWSVRGSTEAFF. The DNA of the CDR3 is TGTGCCTGGAGTGTACGGGGGAGCACTGAAGCTTTCTTT.

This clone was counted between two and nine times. The CDR3 region is CASRRTSGETQYF. In DNA form, the CDR3 reads TGTGCCAGCAGAAGGACTAGCGGGGAGACCCAGTACTTC. The gene calls are TRBV7-2 and TRBJ2-5, with 11 bases lining up with TRBD2. This CDR3 spans 13 amino acids. CDR1 SGHTA and CDR2 FQGNSA come from the germline V gene. V was pared by 6 bases and J by 5 bases, with 2 bases of the junction left unmatched. The complete variable domain, with remaining parts taken from reference TRBV7-2 and TRBJ2-5, reads GAGVSQSPSNKVTEKGKDVELRCDPISGHTALYWYRQSLGQGLEFLIYFQGNSAPDKSGLPSDRFSAERTGGSVSTLTIQRTQQEDSAVYLCASRRTSGETQYFGPGTRLLVL.

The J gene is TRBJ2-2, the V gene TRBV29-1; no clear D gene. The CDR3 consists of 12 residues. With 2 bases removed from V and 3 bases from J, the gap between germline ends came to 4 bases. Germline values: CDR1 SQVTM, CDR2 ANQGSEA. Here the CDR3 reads CSVERYTGELFF. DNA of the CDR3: TGCAGCGTTGAACGGTACACCGGGGAGCTGTTTTTT.

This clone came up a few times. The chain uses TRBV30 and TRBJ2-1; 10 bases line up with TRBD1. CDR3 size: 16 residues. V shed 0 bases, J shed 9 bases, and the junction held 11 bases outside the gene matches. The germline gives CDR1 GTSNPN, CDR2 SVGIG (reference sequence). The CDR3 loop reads CAWSVKGGQGFSEQFF. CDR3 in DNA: TGTGCCTGGAGTGTAAAGGGGGGACAGGGGTTCAGTGAGCAGTTCTTC. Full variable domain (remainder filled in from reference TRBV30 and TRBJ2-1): SQTIHQWPATLVQPVGSPLSLECTVEGTSNPNLYWYRQAAGRGLQLLFYSVGIGQISSEVPQNLSASRPQDRQFILSSKKLLLSDSGFYLCAWSVKGGQGFSEQFFGPGTRLTVL.

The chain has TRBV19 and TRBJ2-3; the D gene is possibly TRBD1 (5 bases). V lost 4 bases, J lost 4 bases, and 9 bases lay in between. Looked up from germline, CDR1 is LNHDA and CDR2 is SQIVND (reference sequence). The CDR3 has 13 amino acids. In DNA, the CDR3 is TGTGCCAGTAGTAATCAAGGGGCAGATACGCAGTATTTT. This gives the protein CASSNQGADTQYF. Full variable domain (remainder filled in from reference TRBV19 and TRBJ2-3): DGGITQSPKYLFRKEGQNVTLSCEQNLNHDAMYWYRQDPGQGLRLIYYSQIVNDFQKGDIAEGYSVSREKKESFPLTVTSAQKNPTAFYLCASSNQGADTQYFGPGTRLTVL.

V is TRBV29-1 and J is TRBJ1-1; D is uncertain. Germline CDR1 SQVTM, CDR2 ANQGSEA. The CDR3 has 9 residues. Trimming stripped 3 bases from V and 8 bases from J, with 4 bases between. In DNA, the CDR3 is TGCAGCGTTGACAGGGAAGCTTTCTTT. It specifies CSVDREAFF. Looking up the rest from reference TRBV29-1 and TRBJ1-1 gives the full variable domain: SAVISQKPSRDICQRGTSLTIQCQVDSQVTMMFWYRQQPGQSLTLIATANQGSEATYESGFVIDKFPISRPNLTFSTLTVSNMSPEDSSIYLCSVDREAFFGQGTRLTVV.

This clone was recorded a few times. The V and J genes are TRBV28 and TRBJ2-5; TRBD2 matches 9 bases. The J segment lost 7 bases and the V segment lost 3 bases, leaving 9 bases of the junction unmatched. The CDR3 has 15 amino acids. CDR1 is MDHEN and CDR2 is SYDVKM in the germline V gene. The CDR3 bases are TGTGCCAGCAGTTTGGTGACTAGCGGAGGGGGGACCCAGTACTTC. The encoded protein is CASSLVTSGGGTQYF.

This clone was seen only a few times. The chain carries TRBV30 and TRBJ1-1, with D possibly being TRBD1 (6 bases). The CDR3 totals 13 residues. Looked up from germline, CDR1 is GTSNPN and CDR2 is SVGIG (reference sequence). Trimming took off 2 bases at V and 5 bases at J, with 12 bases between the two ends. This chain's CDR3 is CAWSRTGFTEAFF. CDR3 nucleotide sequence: TGTGCCTGGAGTCGAACAGGGTTTACTGAAGCTTTCTTT.

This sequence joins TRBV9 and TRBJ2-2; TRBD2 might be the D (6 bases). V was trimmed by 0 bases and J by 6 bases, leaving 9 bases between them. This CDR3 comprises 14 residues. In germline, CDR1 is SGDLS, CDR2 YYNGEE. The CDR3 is CASSVVRGAGELFF. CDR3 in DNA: TGTGCCAGCAGCGTAGTACGCGGGGCCGGGGAGCTGTTTTTT.

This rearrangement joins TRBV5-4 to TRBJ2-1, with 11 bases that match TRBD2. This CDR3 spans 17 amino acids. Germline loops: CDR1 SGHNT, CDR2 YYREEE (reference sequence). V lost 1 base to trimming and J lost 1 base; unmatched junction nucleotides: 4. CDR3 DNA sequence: TGTGCCAGCAGCTTGACTAGCGGGAGCGATTCCTACAATGAGCAGTTCTTC. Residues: CASSLTSGSDSYNEQFF.

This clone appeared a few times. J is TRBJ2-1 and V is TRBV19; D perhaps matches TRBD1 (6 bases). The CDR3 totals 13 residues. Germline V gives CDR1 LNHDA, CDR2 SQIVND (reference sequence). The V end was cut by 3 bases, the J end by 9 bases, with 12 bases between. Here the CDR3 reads CASSIQQGVEQFF. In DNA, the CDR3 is TGTGCCAGTAGTATCCAACAGGGTGTTGAGCAGTTCTTC.